A selection of T cell receptor beta chains follows, all from one sample in a study of OX40 agonist ivuxolimab in advanced cancers. Produced via immunoSEQ multiplex PCR; TCRdb's table is partial and in-frame only. The sample holds 35,000 or so clones, less than 85% seen once. The sample consisted of CD4+ or CD8+ T cells sorted from blood, taken in a trial of the OX40 agonist ivuxolimab. These receptors were obtained from an adult with an advanced solid tumor such as melanoma, head and neck, liver or kidney cancer. CDR3s include the opening cysteine and the closing phenylalanine or tryptophan. D genes are given only for firm matches. Expanded clones are given a class, and other clones once, few, many or no size at all.

D: TRBD2
size: once
J: TRBJ2-7
V: TRBV4-1
CDR3: CASSHSGGVYEQYF
DNA: TGCGCCAGCAGCCATAGCGGGGGGGTCTACGAGCAGTACTTC

D: TRBD1
size: .
J: TRBJ1-4
V: TRBV4-1
CDR3: CASSQRQGGGEKLFF
DNA: TGCGCCAGCAGCCAAAGACAGGGGGGAGGTGAAAAACTGTTTTTT

D: .
size: .
J: TRBJ2-5
V: TRBV14
CDR3: CASSQLGGDFETQYF
DNA: TGTGCCAGCAGCCAACTAGGGGGGGACTTTGAGACCCAGTACTTC

D: .
size: .
J: TRBJ2-2
V: TRBV7-8
CDR3: CASTFGANTGELFF
DNA: TGTGCCAGCACCTTCGGGGCGAACACCGGGGAGCTGTTTTTT

D: .
size: few
J: TRBJ2-5
V: TRBV7-3
CDR3: CASSSQGVGETQYF
DNA: TGTGCCAGCAGCTCCCAAGGGGTAGGTGAGACCCAGTACTTC

D: TRBD2
size: .
J: TRBJ2-1
V: TRBV4-2
CDR3: CASSHILAGAYNEQFF
DNA: TGTGCCAGCAGCCATATACTAGCGGGGGCCTACAATGAGCAGTTCTTC

D: TRBD2
size: .
J: TRBJ2-3
V: TRBV5-5
CDR3: CASSPDLAGGTDTQYF
DNA: TGTGCCAGCAGCCCGGACCTAGCGGGAGGGACAGATACGCAGTATTTT

D: .
size: .
J: TRBJ2-7
V: TRBV6-7
CDR3: CASSYSGETYEQYF
DNA: TGTGCCAGCAGTTACTCGGGGGAAACCTACGAGCAGTACTTC

D: .
size: few
J: TRBJ2-7
V: TRBV9
CDR3: CASSVEGRVYEQYF
DNA: TGTGCCAGCAGCGTAGAGGGCAGGGTGTACGAGCAGTACTTC

D: .
size: .
J: TRBJ1-1
V: TRBV13
CDR3: CASSLNFLNTEAFF
DNA: TGTGCCAGCAGCTTAAATTTTCTGAACACTGAAGCTTTCTTT

D: .
size: .
J: TRBJ2-7
V: TRBV5-6
CDR3: CASSHSDYEQYF
DNA: TGTGCCAGCAGCCACTCGGATTACGAGCAGTACTTC

D: .
size: .
J: TRBJ1-1
V: TRBV28
CDR3: CASRDPGTEAFF
DNA: TGTGCCAGCAGGGACCCGGGCACTGAAGCTTTCTTT

D: TRBD2
size: .
J: TRBJ2-7
V: TRBV4-1
CDR3: CASSHSTSGGMIYEQYF
DNA: TGCGCCAGCAGCCATTCTACTAGCGGGGGGATGATATACGAGCAGTACTTC

D: .
size: .
J: TRBJ2-3
V: TRBV28
CDR3: CASSPQVPTDTQYF
DNA: TGTGCCAGCAGTCCACAGGTGCCCACAGATACGCAGTATTTT

D: TRBD1
size: .
J: TRBJ2-5
V: TRBV9
CDR3: CASSVEQGAFVETQYF
DNA: TGTGCCAGCAGCGTAGAACAGGGGGCGTTTGTAGAGACCCAGTACTTC

D: TRBD1
size: few
J: TRBJ1-5
V: TRBV7-9
CDR3: CASSLGQDGLEPQHF
DNA: TGTGCCAGCAGCTTGGGACAGGATGGTTTGGAGCCCCAGCATTTT

D: .
size: .
J: TRBJ1-4
V: TRBV28
CDR3: CASSPYQGYFAATNEKLFF
DNA: TGTGCCAGCAGTCCCTACCAGGGGTACTTCGCTGCAACTAATGAAAAACTGTTTTTT

D: .
size: once
J: TRBJ2-7
V: TRBV28
CDR3: CASSNRLAVATYEQYF
DNA: TGTGCCAGCAGCAACCGCCTGGCGGTCGCCACCTACGAGCAGTACTTC

D: TRBD2
size: few
J: TRBJ2-3
V: TRBV28
CDR3: CASSLWGGRAQRDTQYF
DNA: TGTGCCAGCAGTTTATGGGGCGGGAGGGCCCAAAGAGATACGCAGTATTTT

D: TRBD1
size: .
J: TRBJ2-7
V: TRBV28
CDR3: CASSPLRDRSSYEQYF
DNA: TGTGCCAGCAGTCCCCTCCGGGACAGGAGCTCCTACGAGCAGTACTTC

D: .
size: .
J: TRBJ2-3
V: TRBV9
CDR3: CASSVVGGTDTQYF
DNA: TGTGCCAGCAGCGTAGTCGGGGGCACAGATACGCAGTATTTT

D: TRBD2
size: few
J: TRBJ2-3
V: TRBV15
CDR3: CATSRGGLAGGPEYF
DNA: TGTGCCACCAGCAGGGGGGGACTAGCGGGAGGGCCGGAATATTTT

D: .
size: .
J: TRBJ2-5
V: TRBV4-1
CDR3: CASSQEPRMGETQYF
DNA: TGCGCCAGCAGCCAAGAACCACGAATGGGGGAGACCCAGTACTTC

D: .
size: few
J: TRBJ2-7
V: TRBV7-8
CDR3: CASSLAGTNYEQYF
DNA: TGTGCCAGCAGCTTAGCCGGGACAAACTACGAGCAGTACTTC

D: .
size: .
J: TRBJ2-4
V: TRBV5-6
CDR3: CASSFLAGGKNIQYF
DNA: TGTGCCAGCAGTTTCCTGGCCGGGGGCAAAAACATTCAGTACTTC

D: .
size: .
J: TRBJ1-6
V: TRBV23-1
CDR3: CASGFITQSSYNSPLHF
DNA: TGCGCCAGCGGATTCATCACACAGAGCTCCTATAATTCACCCCTCCACTTT

D: .
size: .
J: TRBJ1-2
V: TRBV6-6
CDR3: CASSSDKYYGYTF
DNA: TGTGCCAGCAGTTCGGACAAGTACTATGGCTACACCTTC

D: .
size: .
J: TRBJ1-2
V: TRBV4-2
CDR3: CASRQGRGVNYGYTF
DNA: TGTGCCAGCAGGCAGGGGAGGGGGGTTAACTATGGCTACACCTTC

D: .
size: .
J: TRBJ2-7
V: TRBV6-1
CDR3: CASSSDSYEQYF
DNA: TGTGCCAGCAGTTCCGACTCCTACGAGCAGTACTTC

D: .
size: .
J: TRBJ2-7
V: TRBV11-3
CDR3: CASRTTASYEQYF
DNA: TGTGCCAGCAGGACCACGGCCTCCTACGAGCAGTACTTC

D: .
size: .
J: TRBJ1-2
V: TRBV28
CDR3: CASSDRDRYGYTF
DNA: TGTGCCAGCAGTGACCGGGACCGCTATGGCTACACCTTC

D: .
size: .
J: TRBJ1-3
V: TRBV4-1
CDR3: CASSQVSNSGNTIYF
DNA: TGCGCCAGCAGCCAAGTCTCCAACTCTGGAAACACCATATATTTT

D: TRBD2
size: .
J: TRBJ2-1
V: TRBV10-3
CDR3: CAISEMAGGQNEQFF
DNA: TGTGCCATCAGTGAGATGGCGGGGGGGCAAAATGAGCAGTTCTTC

D: TRBD1
size: .
J: TRBJ1-3
V: TRBV7-6
CDR3: CASSPDRGSGNTIYF
DNA: TGTGCCAGCAGCCCCGACAGGGGTTCTGGAAACACCATATATTTT

D: .
size: .
J: TRBJ2-6
V: TRBV12-5
CDR3: CASGSKAAGQSRANVLTF
DNA: TGTGCTAGTGGTAGCAAGGCTGCAGGACAAAGTCGGGCCAACGTCCTGACTTTC

D: .
size: .
J: TRBJ1-1
V: TRBV19
CDR3: CASSNQLRGGGTEAFF
DNA: TGTGCCAGTAGTAACCAGCTCAGGGGAGGGGGTACTGAAGCTTTCTTT

D: .
size: .
J: TRBJ2-1
V: TRBV18
CDR3: CASSPPGPADYNEQFF
DNA: TGTGCCAGCTCACCCCCCGGGCCAGCGGACTACAATGAGCAGTTCTTC

D: .
size: .
J: TRBJ2-6
V: TRBV6-5
CDR3: CASSWGEATGANVLTF
DNA: TGTGCCAGCAGTTGGGGAGAAGCAACTGGGGCCAACGTCCTGACTTTC

D: TRBD1
size: .
J: TRBJ1-2
V: TRBV6-1
CDR3: CASSEAEGAGYGYTF
DNA: TGTGCCAGCAGTGAAGCGGAGGGGGCAGGGTATGGCTACACCTTC

D: .
size: .
J: TRBJ2-7
V: TRBV21-1
CDR3: CASSTWDNSYEQYF
DNA: TGTGCCAGCAGCACTTGGGACAACTCCTACGAGCAGTACTTC

D: .
size: .
J: TRBJ1-1
V: TRBV2
CDR3: CASSEGLNTEAFF
DNA: TGTGCCAGCAGTGAAGGTCTGAACACTGAAGCTTTCTTT

D: .
size: .
J: TRBJ2-1
V: TRBV5-6
CDR3: CASSLGGLYNEQFF
DNA: TGTGCCAGCAGCTTGGGGGGCCTTTACAATGAGCAGTTCTTC